Each of the 25 T cell receptor beta chains below was sequenced from the same sample in a study of early T cells in non-severe SARS-CoV-2 infection. TCRdb itself ran the 5' RACE reads through MiXCR, one entry per CDR3 protein. The table has roughly 52,000 distinct CDR3 sequences, under 7.5% seen once. The sequencing used whole blood, collected at baseline. The origin of the receptors is an adult who was a healthcare worker with PCR-confirmed SARS-CoV-2 infection or an uninfected control (not recorded which).

This clonotype was found a few times. This rearrangement joins TRBV7-2 to TRBJ2-5, with TRBD2 matching over 7 bases. Looked up from germline, CDR1 is SGHTA and CDR2 is FQGNSA. V shed 4 bases and J 5 bases; nucleotides not matched to a gene: 10. This CDR3 spans 15 amino acids. The CDR3 sequence: CASSSSRREGETQYF. The DNA for the CDR3 is TGTGCCAGCAGCTCCTCCCGCAGGGAGGGGGAGACCCAGTACTTC.

This clonotype was detected many times. The chain carries TRBV27 and TRBJ1-2; 7 nucleotides line up with TRBD1. The CDR3 runs to 14 residues. Per germline, CDR1 MNHEY and CDR2 SMNVEV (reference sequence). J lost 8 bases, V lost 1 base, and 7 bases had no gene match. In DNA, the CDR3 is TGTGCCAGCAGTTTATGGGCAGGGGGGATCGGCTACACCTTC. It specifies CASSLWAGGIGYTF.

V is TRBV7-2 and J is TRBJ2-7; weak D call: TRBD1 (5 bases). This CDR3 has 14 amino acids. V was clipped by 3 bases and J by 4 bases, with 13 bases between them. Germline V lookup: CDR1 SGHTA, CDR2 FQGNSA. In DNA form, the CDR3 reads TGTGCCAGCAGCTTCGTGGCAGGGTCGTACGAGCAGTACTTC. Protein product: CASSFVAGSYEQYF.

This clonotype came up many times. The chain has TRBV11-2 and TRBJ1-1; possible D gene TRBD1, 6 bases. CDR1 and CDR2 from the germline V gene are SGHAT and FQNNGV. CDR3 length equals 16 residues. Trimming removed 3 bases from V and 4 bases from J, with 18 bases in between. In DNA form, the CDR3 reads TGTGCCAGCAGCTTCAACTTCAGGGGTGGTATCACTGAAGCTTTCTTT. Encoded protein: CASSFNFRGGITEAFF.

In its sample, this clonotype was seen many times. V and J are TRBV24-1 and TRBJ2-7; TRBD1 aligns across 9 bases. V trimming: 3 bases; J trimming: 7 bases; junction bases outside the gene matches: 9. The CDR3 covers 15 residues. Germline V gene data show CDR1 as KGHDR and CDR2 as SFDVKD. The CDR3 sequence is CATSDGGQGLGEQYF. CDR3 in DNA: TGTGCCACCAGTGATGGGGGACAGGGACTTGGGGAGCAGTACTTC.

In its sample, this clonotype was seen many times. The chain is built from TRBV14 and TRBJ2-7; D gene uncertain. Trimming cost V 0 bases and J 6 bases, with 3 bases left between them. CDR3 length equals 11 residues. Germline CDR1 is SGHDN and CDR2 is FVKESK. The CDR3 region is CASSQEREQYF. CDR3 coding DNA: TGTGCCAGCAGCCAAGAGCGCGAGCAGTACTTC.

This clonotype was counted many times. The chain has TRBV24-1 and TRBJ2-2, with D uncertain. The CDR3 is made up of 13 amino acids. Germline CDR1 reads KGHDR; CDR2 reads SFDVKD. The V and J ends lost 9 bases and 3 bases respectively, with 10 bases between them. CDR3 sequence reads: CATDDRHTGELFF. DNA of the CDR3: TGTGCCACCGACGACCGACACACCGGGGAGCTGTTTTTT.

This clonotype appeared many times. The V gene is TRBV30, the J gene TRBJ1-1; tentative D call: TRBD1 (5 bases). This CDR3 has 14 residues. CDR1 and CDR2 from the germline V gene are GTSNPN and SVGIG (reference sequence). V was shortened by 4 bases and J by 1 base, with 13 bases between the two germline ends. The CDR3 is CAWTTGRRNTEAFF. CDR3 DNA sequence: TGTGCCTGGACGACGGGGCGGAGGAACACTGAAGCTTTCTTT.

The V and J genes are TRBV4-3 and TRBJ1-1; D is uncertain. Trimming removed 0 bases from V and 0 bases from J, with 8 bases in between. The CDR3 has 15 amino acids. Germline CDR1 LGHNA, CDR2 YSLEER. The chain's CDR3 is CASSQELGVNTEAFF. The CDR3 DNA sequence: TGCGCCAGCAGCCAAGAATTAGGAGTGAACACTGAAGCTTTCTTT.

The CDR3 sequence is CASSLGVGQPQHF. DNA of the CDR3: TGTGCCAGCAGTTTAGGAGTGGGTCAGCCCCAGCATTTT. The J gene is TRBJ1-5, the V gene TRBV4-2, with D unclear. This CDR3 has 13 amino acids. Trimming removed 6 bases from V and 6 bases from J, with 12 bases in between. CDR1 and CDR2 (germline): LGHNA, YNFKEQ.

The V call is TRBV30, the J call TRBJ2-1; 7 bases map to TRBD1. The CDR3 is made up of 13 amino acids. The ends lost 5 bases at V and 5 bases at J; junction bases unmatched: 6. Germline assignment: CDR1 GTSNPN and CDR2 SVGIG (reference sequence). The CDR3 protein is CAWDREGNNEQFF. For the CDR3, the DNA is TGTGCCTGGGACAGGGAAGGGAACAATGAGCAGTTCTTC.

A few counts support this clonotype. The chain couples TRBV6-2 or TRBV6-3 to TRBJ2-3, with unresolved D. V shed 8 bases and J shed 2 bases, with 14 bases lying between them. Germline values: CDR1 MNHEY, CDR2 SVGEGT. CDR3 size: 14 residues. CDR3 region: CASWQAGITDTQYF. In nucleotides, the CDR3 is TGTGCCAGCTGGCAGGCAGGAATCACAGATACGCAGTATTTT.

This chain connects TRBV20-1 to TRBJ2-7, with 9 bases lining up with TRBD1. This CDR3 is 14 amino acids long. Looked up from germline, CDR1 is DFQATT and CDR2 is SNEGSKA (reference sequence). V lost 5 bases to trimming and J lost 2 bases; unmatched junction nucleotides: 7. CDR3 in amino acids: CSAALTGGTYEQYF. As DNA, the CDR3 is TGCAGTGCTGCCCTTACAGGGGGCACCTACGAGCAGTACTTC.

This clonotype has more than one count but fewer than ten. V usage is TRBV20-1 and J usage is TRBJ2-7, with a weak D call TRBD2 (6 bases). Germline V gene data show CDR1 as DFQATT and CDR2 as SNEGSKA (reference sequence). V lost 6 bases and J 2 bases, leaving 20 bases between the germline ends. There are 15 residues in the CDR3. The chain's CDR3 is CSAAVAEITPYEQYF. The CDR3 coding sequence is TGCAGTGCAGCCGTAGCGGAGATAACTCCCTACGAGCAGTACTTC.

This clonotype was seen more than once but under ten times. The chain has TRBV28 and TRBJ2-3; TRBD1 aligns across 9 bases. The CDR3 is 16 residues long. Per the germline V gene, CDR1 is MDHEN and CDR2 is SYDVKM. After removal of 4 bases from V and 3 bases from J, the junction contained 8 bases not matched to a gene. The CDR3: CASSWGTGKDTDTQYF. The CDR3 DNA reads TGTGCCAGCAGTTGGGGGACAGGGAAGGATACAGATACGCAGTATTTT.

This clonotype was counted a few times. CDR3 in DNA: TGTGCCAGCCTCGACTATTACGAGCAGTACTTC. Translation gives CASLDYYEQYF. The rearrangement uses TRBV2 and TRBJ2-7, with D maybe TRBD2 (5 bases). Germline assignment: CDR1 SNHLY and CDR2 FYNNEI. V was clipped by 8 bases and J by 4 bases, with 9 bases between them. The CDR3 loop spans 11 amino acids.

This clonotype was observed a handful of times. The chain is built from TRBV18 and TRBJ1-1; the D gene is possibly TRBD1 (5 bases). V was cut by 6 bases and J by 6 bases, with 11 bases left in between. The CDR3 loop spans 12 amino acids. Germline V gene sequence: CDR1 KGHSH, CDR2 LQKENI. CDR3 amino acids: CASSPGTSEAFF. The CDR3 DNA reads TGTGCCAGCTCCCCTGGGACCTCTGAAGCTTTCTTT.

At least ten counts were recorded for this clonotype. This chain joins TRBV4-3 and TRBJ2-7; D not certain. Germline CDR1 LGHNA, CDR2 YSLEER. There are 16 residues in the CDR3. Trimming shortened V by 0 bases and J by 4 bases, and 16 bases separated the two germline ends. The CDR3 sequence is CASSQELGFQSYEQYF. CDR3 DNA sequence: TGCGCCAGCAGCCAAGAGCTGGGTTTCCAATCATACGAGCAGTACTTC.

The sample holds many counts of this clonotype. The V and J genes are TRBV6-2 or TRBV6-3 and TRBJ1-1; TRBD1 might be the D (6 bases). There are 14 residues in the CDR3. Germline loops: CDR1 MNHEY, CDR2 SVGEGT. The V gene lost 7 bases and the J gene lost 1 base, with 13 bases spanning the gap. CDR3 sequence: CASNRRTANTEAFF. CDR3 coding DNA: TGTGCCAGCAATAGGAGGACAGCGAACACTGAAGCTTTCTTT.

The chain recombines TRBV27 with TRBJ2-5; maybe TRBD2 (6 bases). This CDR3 is built from 15 residues. Germline lookup yields CDR1 MNHEY and CDR2 SMNVEV (reference sequence). Trimming shortened V by 4 bases and J by 2 bases, and 14 bases separated the two germline ends. The DNA of the CDR3 is TGTGCCAGCAGTTGGCTTAGCGGAGTTCAAGAGACCCAGTACTTC. This translates into CASSWLSGVQETQYF.

This clonotype has more than one count but fewer than ten. The J gene is TRBJ2-3, the V gene TRBV29-1, with D possibly being TRBD2 (5 bases). The CDR3 sequence is 14 residues long. CDR1 is SQVTM and CDR2 is ANQGSEA in the germline V gene. V lost 4 bases, J lost 2 bases, and 13 bases lay in between. The CDR3 spells CSVGRGPPTDTQYF. The CDR3 DNA reads as TGCAGCGTTGGACGAGGGCCCCCCACAGATACGCAGTATTTT.

This clonotype was recorded a few times. The chain recombines TRBV11-2 with TRBJ2-1, with no clear D. This CDR3 is 16 amino acids long. Germline V lookup: CDR1 SGHAT, CDR2 FQNNGV. Trimming removed 5 bases at V and 3 bases at J, with 17 bases between. In nucleotides, the CDR3 is TGTGCCAGCAGCCCCGACCACAAGCACTACTACAATGAGCAGTTCTTC. It specifies CASSPDHKHYYNEQFF. Complete variable domain (other parts from reference TRBV11-2 and TRBJ2-1): EAGVAQSPRYKIIEKRQSVAFWCNPISGHATLYWYQQILGQGPKLLIQFQNNGVVDDSQLPKDRFSAERLKGVDSTLKIQPAKLEDSAVYLCASSPDHKHYYNEQFFGPGTRLTVL.

This clonotype was seen repeatedly, ten times or more. V usage is TRBV6-6 and J usage is TRBJ1-2; D is perhaps TRBD1 (6 bases). V lost 7 bases to trimming and J lost 4 bases, with 19 bases between them. CDR1 is MNHNY and CDR2 is SVGAGI in the germline V gene (reference sequence). The CDR3 contains 15 residues. The CDR3 sequence: CASTYAQGGTYGYTF. CDR3 DNA sequence: TGTGCCAGCACCTACGCACAGGGAGGGACCTATGGCTACACCTTC.

There are many counts of this clonotype. V and J are TRBV5-4 and TRBJ1-3, with D unclear. Trimming stripped 0 bases from V and 4 bases from J, with 5 bases between. Germline CDR1 reads SGHNT; CDR2 reads YYREEE (reference sequence). CDR3 length: 13 amino acids. The CDR3 region has the DNA TGTGCCAGCAGCTTGGCCGGCGGAAACACCATATATTTT. Residues: CASSLAGGNTIYF. Together with reference TRBV5-4 and TRBJ1-3, the CDR3 gives the full variable domain: ETGVTQSPTHLIKTRGQQVTLRCSSQSGHNTVSWYQQALGQGPQFIFQYYREEENGRGNFPPRFSGLQFPNYSSELNVNALELDDSALYLCASSLAGGNTIYFGEGSWLTVV.

This clonotype appeared a few times. The chain recombines TRBV7-2 with TRBJ1-1; the D gene is possibly TRBD1 (5 bases). This CDR3 has 12 amino acids. V was trimmed by 1 base and J by 9 bases, leaving 9 bases between them. Germline assignment: CDR1 SGHTA and CDR2 FQGNSA. CDR3 nucleotides: TGTGCCAGCAGCTTAGAAACAGGCAAAGCTTTCTTT. Translating it yields CASSLETGKAFF.